This TCR beta chain was sequenced for a study of blood T cells in healthy people across ages. Sample-barcoded 5' priming and a J-beta primer mix drove a second PCR of about 7 to 12 cycles. Each cDNA molecule was tagged by a template-switch adaptor that had 12 random nucleotides. TCRdb reprocessed the 5' RACE reads via MiXCR and lists one record per CDR3 protein. The table has about 1,400,000 distinct CDR3 sequences, approximately 59% seen once. Every participating donor contributed approximately 10 milliliters of peripheral blood through a draw. V lost 5 bases, J lost 5 bases, and 10 bases lay in between. This CDR3 spans 13 amino acids. Germline V gene data show CDR1 as LNHNV and CDR2 as YYDKDF (reference sequence). Worth noting for this clonotype: Its antigen is unknown.

Findings and caveats of the study: Higher diversity, along with more naive CD4+ cells, distinguished long-lived donors from aged donors. Possibly, changes in expanded clonotypes were confounded because donor CMV status was unknown.

V usage is TRBV15 and J usage is TRBJ2-1; no clear D gene. This receptor was taken from a man aged 18 to 29 in good health. The specimen was blood. This CDR3 reads CATSGRNDNEQFF. The CDR3 nucleotides are TGTGCCACCAGCGGTCGTAACGACAATGAGCAGTTCTTC.